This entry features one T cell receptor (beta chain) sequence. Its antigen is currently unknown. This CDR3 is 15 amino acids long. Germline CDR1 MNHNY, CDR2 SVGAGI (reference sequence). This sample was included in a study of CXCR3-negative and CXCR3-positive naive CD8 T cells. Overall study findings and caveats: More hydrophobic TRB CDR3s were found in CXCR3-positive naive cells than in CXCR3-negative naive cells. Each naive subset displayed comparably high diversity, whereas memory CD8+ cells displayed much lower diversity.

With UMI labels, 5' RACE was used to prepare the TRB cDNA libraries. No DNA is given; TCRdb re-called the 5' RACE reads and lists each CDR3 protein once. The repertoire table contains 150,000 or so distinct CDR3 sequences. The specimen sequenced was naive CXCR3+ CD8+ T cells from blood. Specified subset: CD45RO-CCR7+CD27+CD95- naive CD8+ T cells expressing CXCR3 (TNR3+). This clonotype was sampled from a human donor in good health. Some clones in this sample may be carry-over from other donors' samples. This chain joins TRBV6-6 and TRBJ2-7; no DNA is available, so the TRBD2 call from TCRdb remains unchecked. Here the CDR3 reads CASSLLLAGSYEQYF.